This TCR beta chain was captured by sequencing in a study of vaccination and CD4 T cells after COVID-19. The Oncomine TCR Beta short-read assay generated sequence data from the DNA of cultured CD4+ T cells. A single record per CDR3 protein comes from TCRdb applying MiXCR to the PCR reads. The repertoire consists of about 25,000 distinct CDR3 sequences, with approximately 40% occurring once and the leading ten covering roughly 7%. This clonotype was seen only a few times. Its specificity is not known. The V gene's germline CDR1 is MNHEY and CDR2 SMNVEV (reference sequence). Trimming took off 5 bases at V and 2 bases at J, with 19 bases between the two ends. The CDR3 is 16 residues long. As to treatment: roughly 11-day PBMC culture with coronavirus spike peptide pools or control peptides (ViraFEST assay).

Sequenced sample: CD4+ T cells from blood, cultured in vitro. V is TRBV27 and J is TRBJ2-7, with D possibly being TRBD1 (6 bases). The source is a human donor who had recovered from COVID-19. DNA for the CDR3: TGTGCCAGCAGTGACAGGACAGCCTCATCCCCCTACGAGCAGTACTTC. Translating gives CASSDRTASSPYEQYF.